This is a list of T cell receptor beta chains from one sample in a study of Ad26.COV2.S vaccination and SARS-CoV-2 variants. The repertoire was sequenced with immunoSEQ multiplex PCR; TCRdb's copy has only in-frame clones and lacks some. Among some 270,000 clones listed, 87% were seen once. The starting material was peripheral blood, obtained in a trial of Ad26.COV2.S vaccine versus placebo. The source of these receptors is a person aged 18-60 years who received the Ad26.COV2.S COVID-19 vaccine or a placebo. CDR3s include the opening cysteine and the closing phenylalanine or tryptophan. A D gene is named only where the DNA matches it firmly. Clone size is stated in some rows and not others, as once, few, many or a class when expanded.

-	TRBJ2-7	TRBV6-2/TRBV6-3	-	CASSYRASSYEQYF	TGTGCCAGCAGTTACCGGGCGAGCTCCTACGAGCAGTACTTC
-	TRBJ2-1	TRBV12-3/TRBV12-4	few	CASSLGAPNEQFF	TGTGCCAGCAGTTTAGGGGCCCCAAATGAGCAGTTCTTC
-	TRBJ2-7	TRBV5-1	many	CASIIQGSYEQYF	TGCGCCAGCATAATCCAGGGGTCCTACGAGCAGTACTTC
-	TRBJ2-1	TRBV4-1	-	CASGMGNEQFF	TGCGCCAGCGGAATGGGTAATGAGCAGTTCTTC
TRBD1	TRBJ1-6	TRBV4-3	-	CASSPGTGKSPLHF	TGCGCCAGCAGCCCCGGGACAGGAAAATCACCCCTCCACTTT
TRBD1	TRBJ2-5	TRBV7-7	once	CASSLDRWETQYF	TGTGCCAGCAGCTTGGACAGGTGGGAGACCCAGTACTTC
-	TRBJ2-7	TRBV5-1	-	CASSREGLSSYEQYF	TGCGCCAGCAGCCGCGAGGGGCTAAGCTCCTACGAGCAGTACTTC
TRBD1	TRBJ2-5	TRBV19	-	CASRGTGFQETQYF	TGTGCCAGTAGAGGGACAGGATTCCAAGAGACCCAGTACTTC
TRBD2	TRBJ2-2	TRBV27	-	CASSFWAGDTGELFF	TGTGCCAGCAGTTTTTGGGCGGGAGACACCGGGGAGCTGTTTTTT
-	TRBJ1-1	TRBV19	-	CASSVAQGNTEAFF	TGTGCCAGTAGTGTTGCACAGGGAAACACTGAAGCTTTCTTT
-	TRBJ1-2	TRBV18	-	CASSPTLDYGYTF	TGTGCCAGCTCACCGACACTGGACTATGGCTACACCTTC
TRBD2	TRBJ2-2	TRBV4-3	-	CASSQVAGGERSGELFF	TGCGCCAGCAGCCAAGTGGCCGGGGGGGAAAGGAGCGGGGAGCTGTTTTTT
-	TRBJ1-2	TRBV29-1	-	CSVAHRELGYGYTF	TGCAGCGTTGCCCACAGGGAGTTAGGCTATGGCTACACCTTC
-	TRBJ2-5	TRBV29-1	-	CSVAYGAHRYF	-
-	TRBJ1-1	TRBV18	once	CASSGRINTEAFF	TGTGCCAGCTCCGGACGGATCAACACTGAAGCTTTCTTT
TRBD2	TRBJ2-3	TRBV5-1	-	CASSLWLAGGSIADTQYF	TGCGCCAGCAGCTTGTGGCTAGCGGGGGGGAGTATTGCAGATACGCAGTATTTT
-	TRBJ1-2	TRBV18	-	CASSPPGHYGYTF	TGTGCCAGCTCACCACCAGGGCACTATGGCTACACCTTC
-	TRBJ2-5	TRBV7-2	-	CASSAKETQYF	TGTGCCAGCAGCGCCAAAGAGACCCAGTACTTC
TRBD1	TRBJ2-7	TRBV4-3	few	CASSPYRGYEQYF	TGCGCCAGCAGCCCATACAGGGGCTACGAGCAGTACTTC
TRBD1	TRBJ2-2	TRBV6-1	once	CASSPGTGSTGELFF	TGTGCCAGCAGTCCCGGGACAGGGAGCACCGGGGAGCTGTTTTTT
-	TRBJ2-3	TRBV6-5	-	CASSSPITDTQYF	TGTGCCAGCAGTTCCCCCATTACAGATACGCAGTATTTT
-	TRBJ1-5	TRBV2	-	CASRQDRRPQHF	TGTGCCAGTAGACAGGACCGTAGGCCCCAGCATTTT
-	TRBJ2-3	TRBV7-7	-	CAVGGPGDTQYF	TGTGCTGTTGGGGGGCCAGGGGATACGCAGTATTTT
-	TRBJ1-2	TRBV27	-	CASSFHRGNDGYTF	TGTGCCAGCAGTTTCCACCGAGGGAACGATGGCTACACCTTC
-	TRBJ1-2	TRBV5-1	-	CASSLEARANYGYTF	TGCGCCAGCAGCTTGGAGGCACGGGCGAACTATGGCTACACCTTC
-	TRBJ2-3	TRBV7-9	-	CASSGSGNTQYF	TGTGCCAGCAGCGGCAGCGGAAATACGCAGTATTTT
-	TRBJ1-2	TRBV24-1	-	CATSNSGGGGYGYTF	TGTGCCACCAGTAACTCCGGAGGGGGAGGCTATGGCTACACCTTC
-	TRBJ2-4	TRBV18	-	CASSPSGAKNIQYF	TGTGCCAGCTCACCTAGTGGGGCCAAAAACATTCAGTACTTC
-	TRBJ2-2	TRBV5-1	-	CASSIAIGAGELFF	TGCGCCAGCAGCATAGCTATAGGTGCCGGGGAGCTGTTTTTT
-	TRBJ1-2	TRBV19	-	CASSPSHLVNYGYTF	TGTGCCAGTAGTCCGTCCCATCTAGTTAACTATGGCTACACCTTC
-	TRBJ1-3	TRBV18	-	CASSPGSSGNTIYF	TGTGCCAGCTCACCAGGGAGCTCTGGAAACACCATATATTTT
-	TRBJ1-2	TRBV4-3	-	CASSQASGTLGGYTF	TGCGCCAGCAGCCAGGCATCCGGGACTTTGGGTGGCTACACCTTC
TRBD2	TRBJ2-1	TRBV11-2	-	CASSLISTSASSYNEQFF	TGTGCCAGCAGCTTAATTTCGACTAGCGCTAGCTCCTACAATGAGCAGTTCTTC
-	TRBJ1-2	TRBV15	-	CATSRDVARTNYGYTF	TGTGCCACCAGCAGAGATGTAGCCAGGACTAACTATGGCTACACCTTC
TRBD1	TRBJ1-2	TRBV24-1	many	CATSGQGFGYTF	TGTGCCACCAGTGGACAGGGCTTTGGCTACACCTTC
-	TRBJ1-1	TRBV6-6	-	CASSYHGGENTEAFF	TGTGCCAGCAGTTACCATGGGGGAGAGAACACTGAAGCTTTCTTT
-	TRBJ1-4	TRBV9	-	CASSVATGEEEKLFF	TGTGCCAGCAGCGTAGCTACGGGGGAAGAAGAAAAACTGTTTTTT
-	TRBJ2-1	TRBV30	-	CAWIAGRSKGFEQFF	TGTGCCTGGATCGCCGGCAGGTCCAAGGGCTTTGAGCAGTTCTTC
-	TRBJ1-2	TRBV12-3/TRBV12-4	once	CASSTRMGGYTF	TGTGCCAGCAGTACGAGGATGGGCGGCTACACCTTC
-	TRBJ2-5	TRBV18	once	CASSPTGRGETQYF	TGTGCCAGCTCACCAACAGGGAGAGGGGAGACCCAGTACTTC
TRBD1	TRBJ2-7	TRBV6-1	-	CASSEVARGPEQYF	TGTGCCAGCAGTGAAGTGGCCAGGGGGCCGGAGCAGTACTTC
TRBD1	TRBJ1-2	TRBV9	-	CASSVATGAHNYGYTF	TGTGCCAGCAGCGTAGCCACAGGGGCCCATAACTATGGCTACACCTTC
-	TRBJ2-7	TRBV7-8	once	CASSLAGVSEQYF	TGTGCCAGCAGCTTAGCCGGGGTTTCCGAGCAGTACTTC
-	TRBJ1-2	TRBV5-1	-	CASSSIPGGADGYTF	TGCGCCAGCAGCTCAATCCCTGGGGGGGCGGATGGCTACACCTTC
-	TRBJ1-2	TRBV5-1	-	CASSLGDRTGYTF	TGCGCCAGCAGCTTGGGGGACCGTACCGGCTACACCTTC
-	TRBJ2-5	TRBV4-2	-	CASSQVEGGETQYF	TGTGCCAGCAGCCAAGTTGAGGGGGGCGAGACCCAGTACTTC
-	TRBJ1-3	TRBV19	-	CASSIEGGAGNTIYF	TGTGCCAGTAGTATAGAGGGAGGAGCTGGAAACACCATATATTTT
-	TRBJ1-1	TRBV4-1	-	CASRTSRGTEAFF	TGCGCCAGCAGAACAAGTAGGGGCACTGAAGCTTTCTTT
TRBD1	TRBJ1-1	TRBV18	-	CASSFTGERPEAFF	TGTGCCAGCTCATTCACAGGGGAGAGGCCTGAAGCTTTCTTT
TRBD1	TRBJ2-2	TRBV29-1	-	CSVQGARESTGELFF	TGCAGCGTCCAGGGGGCCAGGGAAAGCACCGGGGAGCTGTTTTTT
-	TRBJ1-1	TRBV9	-	CASRGEGTEAFF	TGTGCCAGCAGGGGAGAGGGCACTGAAGCTTTCTTT
-	TRBJ1-1	TRBV12-3/TRBV12-4	few	CASSFGGATEAFF	TGTGCCAGCAGTTTTGGGGGGGCCACTGAAGCTTTCTTT
-	TRBJ2-2	TRBV15	-	CATTPGHLGTGELFF	TGTGCCACCACCCCCGGGCACCTAGGGACCGGGGAGCTGTTTTTT
TRBD1	TRBJ1-4	TRBV6-5	-	CASSPRTGGDEKLFF	TGTGCCAGCAGTCCACGGACAGGGGGCGATGAAAAACTGTTTTTT